The 12 T cell receptor beta chains below all came from one sample that was sequenced in a study of shared clonotypes between healthy human individuals. Naive CD8 cells, CD45RO-negative and positively selected for CCR7, excluded terminally differentiated effector memory CD45RA+ cells. The protocol was immunoSEQ multiplex PCR, while the TCRdb copy is restricted to in-frame clones and leaves out a portion. Here the sample spans hundreds of thousands of clones, 90% to 97% being singletons. The material sequenced was naive CD8+ T cells sorted from blood. The source of these receptors is a woman aged 30 to 39 in good health.

This chain joins TRBV19 and TRBJ2-7; 9 bases are shared with TRBD1. The V gene's germline CDR1 is LNHDA and CDR2 SQIVND (reference sequence). This CDR3 has 16 residues. V shed 1 base, J shed 6 bases, and the junction held 10 bases outside the gene matches. The DNA of the CDR3 is TGTGCCAGTAGTATAGGCACCGGGACAGGGTCTTCCGAGCAGTACTTC. Its translation is CASSIGTGTGSSEQYF.

The sample holds one count of this clone. The V gene is TRBV16, the J gene TRBJ2-5; a weak D match, TRBD1 (6 bases). CDR1 and CDR2 (germline): KGHSY, FQNENV. CDR3 length: 14 amino acids. Trimming took 4 bases from V and 3 from J, leaving 12 bases between them. In nucleotides, the CDR3 is TGTGCCAGCAGCCTAGGGACACTTGAAGAGACCCAGTACTTC. This encodes CASSLGTLEETQYF.

CDR3 protein: CASSHKSGRAGYTF. CDR3 bases: TGTGCCAGCAGCCACAAAAGTGGTAGGGCGGGCTACACCTTC. The rearrangement joins TRBV16 to TRBJ1-2, with D unresolved. The CDR3 has 14 amino acids. Germline assignment: CDR1 KGHSY and CDR2 FQNENV. V lost 3 bases and J 8 bases, leaving 16 bases between the germline ends.

The CDR3 DNA reads TGTGCCCATCGGGCCGGGACTAGCGGGAGAGAGACCCAGTACTTC. It codes for CAHRAGTSGRETQYF. This chain links TRBV10-3 with TRBJ2-5, with 14 bases identical to TRBD2. This CDR3 spans 15 amino acids. Germline V lookup: CDR1 ENHRY, CDR2 SYGVKD. Unmatched junction bases numbered 9, after V lost 11 bases and J lost 4 bases.

The V call is TRBV7-9, the J call TRBJ2-1; D not certain. This CDR3 contains 11 residues. In germline, CDR1 is SEHNR, CDR2 FQNEAQ (reference sequence). Trimming shortened V by 0 bases and J by 8 bases, and 2 bases separated the two germline ends. In nucleotides, the CDR3 is TGTGCCAGCAGCTTAGCACATGAGCAGTTCTTC. Translating it yields CASSLAHEQFF.

This clone occurred once. The chain is built from TRBV28 and TRBJ2-1; D remains ambiguous. The V and J ends lost 8 bases and 0 bases respectively, with 14 bases between them. The CDR3 spans 15 residues. Germline V gene sequence: CDR1 MDHEN, CDR2 SYDVKM. The CDR3: CASCTPESSYNEQFF. The DNA for the CDR3 is TGTGCCAGCTGCACCCCCGAGAGCTCCTACAATGAGCAGTTCTTC.

The V call is TRBV7-8, the J call TRBJ2-3, with D possibly TRBD2 on 6 matching bases. Trimming left V 1 base short and J 2 bases short, with 22 bases between. CDR1 is SGHVS, CDR2 FQNEAQ, per germline. This CDR3 contains 19 residues. CDR3 protein: CASSLDQDSLGGNTDTQYF. The CDR3 DNA sequence: TGTGCCAGCAGCTTAGACCAGGACTCCCTAGGAGGGAACACAGATACGCAGTATTTT.

This clone was found a few times. The rearrangement uses TRBV6-1 and TRBJ1-1; D is ambiguous. CDR1 and CDR2 from the germline V gene are MNHNS and SASEGT. CDR3 length equals 11 residues. Trimming left V 4 bases short and J 7 bases short, with 7 bases between. This CDR3 is CASSARREAFF. The CDR3 region has the DNA TGTGCCAGCAGTGCCCGACGTGAAGCTTTCTTT.

The V and J genes are TRBV7-9 and TRBJ2-2; the D is unclear. The CDR3 has 15 amino acids. The germline V gene has CDR1 SEHNR and CDR2 FQNEAQ (reference sequence). Trimming left V 0 bases short and J 5 bases short, with 10 bases between. CDR3 loop: CASSLARLGTGELFF. The CDR3 DNA reads as TGTGCCAGCAGCTTAGCGCGGTTAGGTACCGGGGAGCTGTTTTTT.

CDR3 in amino acids: CASSLVQGYYNEQFF. The CDR3 region has the DNA TGTGCCAGCAGCTTGGTCCAGGGGTATTACAATGAGCAGTTCTTC. This chain links TRBV5-8 with TRBJ2-1; D might be TRBD1 (6 bases). From germline, CDR1 is SGHTS and CDR2 YDEGEE. The CDR3 length is 15 residues. V lost 0 bases and J 4 bases, leaving 11 bases between the germline ends. Using reference TRBV5-8 and TRBJ2-1 for the parts outside the CDR3, the full variable domain is EAGVTQSPTHLIKTRGQQATLRCSPISGHTSVYWYQQALGLGLQFLLWYDEGEERNRGNFPPRFSGRQFPNYSSELNVNALELEDSALYLCASSLVQGYYNEQFFGPGTRLTVL.

This clone came up once. This chain uses TRBV29-1 with TRBJ2-5; D not certain. Germline lookup yields CDR1 SQVTM and CDR2 ANQGSEA. Trimming took off 2 bases at V and 1 base at J, with 5 bases between the two ends. This CDR3 contains 12 residues. The CDR3 nucleotides are TGCAGCGTTGAACCCCTCCAAGAGACCCAGTACTTC. Protein product: CSVEPLQETQYF.

The chain carries TRBV27 and TRBJ2-7, with a tentative D call TRBD1 (5 bases). The CDR3 covers 14 residues. Germline loops: CDR1 MNHEY, CDR2 SMNVEV (reference sequence). The V end lost 1 base, the J end lost 4 bases, and 11 bases lay between the germline ends. The CDR3 DNA follows: TGTGCCAGCAGTTTATTTGCCGACAGATACGAGCAGTACTTC. Protein product: CASSLFADRYEQYF.